Following are 24 T cell receptor beta chains from one sample sequenced in a study of T cell responses to AZD1222 COVID-19 vaccine. TCRdb's copy holds only in-frame clones and misses some; the assay was immunoSEQ multiplex PCR. This sample has 110,000 to 150,000 clones, with under 95% found just once. The source was peripheral blood, collected on day 0 of AZD1222 vaccination. The receptors stem from an adult in good health.

The rearrangement uses TRBV29-1 and TRBJ1-1; a weak D match, TRBD1 (5 bases). This CDR3 is built from 13 residues. Germline CDR1 is SQVTM and CDR2 is ANQGSEA. V was shortened by 7 bases and J by 1 base, with 13 bases between the two germline ends. The CDR3 loop reads CSGGRYTNTEAFF. The CDR3 coding sequence is TGCAGCGGGGGACGGTACACGAACACTGAAGCTTTCTTT.

The chain employs TRBV15 and TRBJ1-1; TRBD1 matches 9 bases. V shed 0 bases and J 5 bases; nucleotides not matched to a gene: 7. Per germline, CDR1 LNHNV and CDR2 YYDKDF (reference sequence). CDR3 size: 16 residues. CDR3 sequence reads: CATSRDGGQGRTEAFF. The CDR3 DNA follows: TGTGCCACCAGCAGAGATGGGGGACAGGGACGAACTGAAGCTTTCTTT.

This chain uses TRBV9 with TRBJ2-7, with a weak D call TRBD1 (6 bases). CDR1 SGDLS and CDR2 YYNGEE come from the germline V gene. CDR3 length: 14 residues. Trimming stripped 0 bases from V and 3 bases from J, with 10 bases between. The CDR3 DNA reads as TGTGCCAGCAGCGTAGCCTGGGACATCTACGAGCAGTACTTC. Translated: CASSVAWDIYEQYF.

The chain employs TRBV19 and TRBJ1-5; D possibly corresponds to TRBD1 (6 bases). Germline CDR1 LNHDA, CDR2 SQIVND (reference sequence). The ends were cut back, 6 bases at V and 7 bases at J, with 19 bases in the middle. The CDR3 is 15 residues long. CDR3 sequence (DNA): TGTGCCAGTAGCCATCACCGGGGGGCAGGGCAGCCCCAGCATTTT. Encoded protein: CASSHHRGAGQPQHF.

This chain uses TRBV29-1 with TRBJ1-1, with D unclear. The germline gives CDR1 SQVTM, CDR2 ANQGSEA. CDR3 size: 12 residues. In DNA form, the CDR3 reads TGCAGTATCCCGGGTGGGTACACTGAAGCTTTCTTT. Amino acids: CSIPGGYTEAFF.

This clone came up once. The chain couples TRBV7-9 to TRBJ2-2; D call uncertain. Looked up from germline, CDR1 is SEHNR and CDR2 is FQNEAQ (reference sequence). V lost 2 bases to trimming and J lost 3 bases, with 13 bases between them. This CDR3 is built from 16 residues. The CDR3 DNA reads TGTGCCAGCAGCTTACCGGTTTCAGGTGACACCGGGGAGCTGTTTTTT. Protein sequence: CASSLPVSGDTGELFF.

J is TRBJ1-1 and V is TRBV12-3 or TRBV12-4; D call uncertain. The CDR3 sequence is 13 residues long. Trimming cost V 8 bases and J 0 bases, with 10 bases left between them. CDR3 sequence (DNA): TGTGCCAGCCTAACGGAGTTGAACACTGAAGCTTTCTTT. It is translated as CASLTELNTEAFF.

The J gene is TRBJ2-7, the V gene TRBV11-2, with TRBD1 matching 9 bases. The CDR3 contains 13 residues. Trimming cost V 6 bases and J 3 bases; bases outside gene matches: 3. Germline CDR1 SGHAT, CDR2 FQNNGV. CDR3 DNA sequence: TGTGCCAGCAGTCCGGACAGGGGCTACGAGCAGTACTTC. Translating gives CASSPDRGYEQYF.

The gene calls are TRBV6-5 and TRBJ1-1; no definite D call. Germline CDR1 is MNHEY and CDR2 is SVGAGI. Trimming pared 0 bases from V and 1 base from J, leaving 6 bases between. This CDR3 contains 14 residues. CDR3 in DNA: TGTGCCAGCAGTTACTCGCTCGAGAACACTGAAGCTTTCTTT. Protein: CASSYSLENTEAFF.

The V and J genes are TRBV28 and TRBJ1-2; no firm D call. The CDR3 runs to 13 residues. The germline V and J ends were trimmed by 8 bases and 2 bases, with 12 bases remaining between them. CDR1 is MDHEN, CDR2 SYDVKM, per germline. The CDR3: CASCRPSNYGYTF. The CDR3 coding sequence is TGTGCCAGCTGCAGGCCAAGCAACTATGGCTACACCTTC.

The rearrangement uses TRBV25-1 and TRBJ1-1, with D unclear. V was trimmed by 4 bases and J by 6 bases, leaving 15 bases between them. Germline CDR1 MGHDK, CDR2 SYGVNS. The length of the CDR3 is 14 residues. The CDR3 DNA reads as TGTGCCAGCAGTGGCCCCGTCGGGCGCCCTGAAGCTTTCTTT. This codes for CASSGPVGRPEAFF.

This chain connects TRBV2 to TRBJ1-3, with D perhaps matching TRBD1 (6 bases). The germline gives CDR1 SNHLY, CDR2 FYNNEI. V was clipped by 8 bases and J by 4 bases, with 18 bases between them. The CDR3 runs to 15 residues. Written as DNA, the CDR3 is TGTGCCAGCTACGGGGGGGCTTCGAACGGAAACACCATATATTTT. Amino acid sequence: CASYGGASNGNTIYF.

In this sample, this clone turned up once. This sequence joins TRBV6-2 or TRBV6-3 and TRBJ1-1, with D possibly TRBD1 on 5 matching bases. The CDR3 runs 14 residues. The germline gives CDR1 MNHEY, CDR2 SVGEGT. V was shortened by 7 bases and J by 4 bases, with 16 bases between the two germline ends. The CDR3 nucleotides read TGTGCCAGCAACCCCTGGGGGGTTCGCACTGAAGCTTTCTTT. Translation: CASNPWGVRTEAFF.

The V gene is TRBV4-2, the J gene TRBJ1-1, with D hard to call. Germline assignment: CDR1 LGHNA and CDR2 YNFKEQ. The CDR3 has 14 residues. V was trimmed by 4 bases and J by 1 base, leaving 10 bases between them. For the CDR3, the DNA is TGTGCCAGCAGCCCGAGTTACGAGAACACTGAAGCTTTCTTT. Translation: CASSPSYENTEAFF.

This CDR3 is CASSIMAGGSNQPQHF. Written as DNA, the CDR3 is TGTGCCAGTAGTATTATGGCAGGGGGAAGCAATCAGCCCCAGCATTTT. The chain employs TRBV19 and TRBJ1-5; TRBD1 aligns across 7 bases. V lost 3 bases and J lost 1; bases outside the gene matches: 6. CDR3 size: 16 residues. CDR1 and CDR2 from the germline V gene are LNHDA and SQIVND (reference sequence).

The chain carries TRBV3-1 (or the pseudogene TRBV3-2) and TRBJ1-5; 9 bases match TRBD1. V lost 0 bases and J lost 6; bases outside the gene matches: 9. Germline CDR1 reads LGHDT; CDR2 reads YNNKEL (reference sequence). This CDR3 is built from 17 residues. The chain's CDR3 is CASSQDRGTGMSQPQHF. The CDR3, as DNA: TGTGCCAGCAGCCAAGATCGAGGGACAGGGATGAGTCAGCCCCAGCATTTT.

The chain joins TRBV6-2 or TRBV6-3 to TRBJ1-2; D is unclear. Germline CDR1 and CDR2: MNHEY and SVGEGT. V was clipped by 4 bases and J by 14 bases, with 14 bases between them. The CDR3 has 11 residues. Here the CDR3 DNA reads TGTGCCAGCAGTTCTACGGTCGAACAGACCTTC. This gives the protein CASSSTVEQTF.

The chain employs TRBV30 and TRBJ1-4; D is ambiguous. Per the germline V gene, CDR1 is GTSNPN and CDR2 is SVGIG (reference sequence). The CDR3 runs to 13 residues. V dropped 5 bases and J dropped 6 bases, with 13 bases sitting between them. CDR3 amino acids: CAWESESDEKLFF. CDR3 sequence (DNA): TGTGCCTGGGAGTCGGAATCTGATGAAAAACTGTTTTTT.

The chain employs TRBV7-2 and TRBJ2-1; 10 nucleotides match TRBD2. This CDR3 has 15 residues. Looked up from germline, CDR1 is SGHTA and CDR2 is FQGNSA. V shed 5 bases, J shed 9 bases, and the junction held 10 bases outside the gene matches. The CDR3 region has the DNA TGTGCCAGCAGCAAAGCGGGGGGGCCCAGGGGTGAGCAGTTCTTC. This encodes CASSKAGGPRGEQFF.

This chain uses TRBV7-2 with TRBJ2-1, with 8 nucleotides matching TRBD1. V dropped 2 bases and J dropped 6; count of bases not matched to a gene: 15. Germline CDR1 reads SGHTA; CDR2 reads FQGNSA. The CDR3 has 18 amino acids. For the CDR3, the DNA is TGTGCCAGCAGCTTAAAGGCCCCGTACCGGACAGGGCGCAATGAGCAGTTCTTC. This sequence encodes CASSLKAPYRTGRNEQFF.

The chain recombines TRBV14 with TRBJ1-2, with D uncertain. The CDR3 runs 12 residues. CDR1 is SGHDN and CDR2 is FVKESK in the germline V gene. Trimming shortened V by 4 bases and J by 8 bases, and 11 bases separated the two germline ends. The CDR3 here is CASSLGNRGYTF. The CDR3 nucleotides are TGTGCCAGCAGCCTGGGGAATAGGGGCTACACCTTC.

The CDR3 nucleotides read TGTGCCAGCATTGGGGCGGCCGCTTTCTTT. Encoded protein: CASIGAAAFF. The chain carries TRBV6-5 and TRBJ1-1, with D perhaps TRBD1 (5 bases). This CDR3 spans 10 amino acids. The V end was cut by 7 bases, the J end by 11 bases, with 11 bases between. CDR1 is MNHEY and CDR2 is SVGAGI in the germline V gene.

CDR3 sequence (DNA): TGTGCCAGCAGCTTTACAGCCGGTGGCACTGAAGCTTTCTTT. Translation gives CASSFTAGGTEAFF. J is TRBJ1-1 and V is TRBV7-9; no firm D call. Germline V gene lookup returns CDR1 SEHNR and CDR2 FQNEAQ (reference sequence). Between the trimmed V and J ends, which lost 3 bases and 4 bases, there was a span of 12 bases. CDR3 length equals 14 residues. The full variable domain, its missing parts supplied by reference TRBV7-9 and TRBJ1-1, is DTGVSQNPRHKITKRGQNVTFRCDPISEHNRLYWYRQTLGQGPEFLTYFQNEAQLEKSRLLSDRFSAERPKGSFSTLEIQRTEQGDSAMYLCASSFTAGGTEAFFGQGTRLTVV.

This chain connects TRBV2 to TRBJ1-4; 7 positions match TRBD1. Germline assignment: CDR1 SNHLY and CDR2 FYNNEI. The CDR3 contains 13 residues. Germline trimming cut 4 bases from V and 8 bases from J; bases unmatched to any gene: 4. In DNA, the CDR3 is TGTGCCAGCAGTGGACAGGGCGGCGAAAAACTGTTTTTT. The encoded protein is CASSGQGGEKLFF.